These T cell receptor beta chains were read from a single sample in a study of human T cells and chemical hapten exposure. Via MiXCR, TCRdb re-called the RACE reads, giving one row per CDR3 protein. The sample has tens of thousands of distinct CDR3 sequences; approximately 11% are singletons. This material consisted of whole blood, taken in connection with sensitization to the hapten diphenylcyclopropenone (DPC). All receptors derive from a man aged 35 to 55 with alopecia areata. Some clones in this sample may be carry-over from other donors' samples. Each CDR3 is given with its conserved first and last residue. The D gene is left open where the match is weak. A row's size may be missing; if present it is once, few, many or a size class.

d_call j_call clone_size v_call cdr3_nt cdr3_aa
- TRBJ1-1 - TRBV14 TGTGCCAGCAGCCAAGATCCTAAGGGGTCCGAACTAACCGAAGCTTTCTTT CASSQDPKGSELTEAFF
TRBD2 TRBJ2-3 many TRBV15 TGTGCCACCAGCAGAGATCCTACCAGCGGGAGGGCTGATACGCAGTATTTT CATSRDPTSGRADTQYF
TRBD2 TRBJ2-2 many TRBV5-6 TGTGCCAGCAGCTTACCAGCGGGAGCGGTCACCGGGGAGCTGTTTTTT CASSLPAGAVTGELFF
TRBD1 TRBJ1-5 - TRBV27 TGTGCCAGCAGTCCAGGGACAGACCTCACTTATAGCAATCAGCCCCAGCATTTT CASSPGTDLTYSNQPQHF
TRBD2 TRBJ2-1 few TRBV29-1 TGCAGCGTTACTAGCGGGATTGGTCATGAGCAGTTCTTC CSVTSGIGHEQFF
TRBD2 TRBJ2-2 few TRBV5-1 TGCGCCAGCAGCGCGCAACTAGCGGGAGGCACCGGGGAGCTGTTTTTT CASSAQLAGGTGELFF
TRBD2 TRBJ2-1 - TRBV11-2 TGTGCCAGCAGCCCGCTCCCGCGGGGGGATGAGCAGTTCTTC CASSPLPRGDEQFF
TRBD1 TRBJ2-2 many TRBV20-1 TGCAGTGCTAGCCTCCGGGACAGGGGAATCTGGGAGCTGTTTTTT CSASLRDRGIWELFF
- TRBJ2-3 many TRBV6-6 TGTGCCAGCAGTTACTCGACTAGCACAGATACGCAGTATTTT CASSYSTSTDTQYF
TRBD2 TRBJ2-3 few TRBV11-2 TGTGCCAGCAGCCCTAGACTAGCGGGAAGCACAGATACGCAGTATTTT CASSPRLAGSTDTQYF
- TRBJ2-7 few TRBV3-1 TGTGCCAGCAGCCCCGAGGCAAAAAGCGAGCAGTACTTC CASSPEAKSEQYF
TRBD1 TRBJ1-1 - TRBV9 TGTGCCAGCAGCGTAGCAGGGGGCGGTTTCGACACTGAAGCTTTCTTT CASSVAGGGFDTEAFF
- TRBJ1-5 few TRBV27 TGTGCCAGCAGACGGAATGGCAATCAGCCCCAGCATTTT CASRRNGNQPQHF
- TRBJ2-7 few TRBV5-1 TGCGCCAGCAGCTTTTTCCAGGCCGGGTACGAGCAGTACTTC CASSFFQAGYEQYF
- TRBJ2-3 - TRBV6-5 TGTGCCAGCATATCCCAAGGGGGGAGTTTTACAGATACGCAGTATTTT CASISQGGSFTDTQYF
- TRBJ1-1 many TRBV7-9 TGTGCCAGCAGCTCCACGAGACCAGGGTTATCTGAAGCTTTCTTT CASSSTRPGLSEAFF
- TRBJ2-5 few TRBV7-2 TGTGCCAGCAGCATGGCTAGGGACGGAGAGACCCAGTACTTC CASSMARDGETQYF
- TRBJ1-1 many TRBV29-1 TGCAGCGTTGGTCTTGGCAGAACCGCTGAAGCTTTCTTT CSVGLGRTAEAFF
- TRBJ2-6 - TRBV6-1 TGTGCCAGCAGTGCTCAGGGTGGAGGGGCCAACGTCCTGACTTTC CASSAQGGGANVLTF
- TRBJ2-2 - TRBV20-1 TGCAGTACTGGTACGGTGGACACCGGGGAGCTGTTTTTT CSTGTVDTGELFF
- TRBJ2-5 - TRBV7-8 TGTGCCAGCAGCTTAGACCCCAACCCACTGTGGGGGACCAAAGAGACCCAGTACTTC CASSLDPNPLWGTKETQYF
- TRBJ2-3 - TRBV11-1 TGTGCCAGCAGCCCCCAGTGGGCCCCAGATACGCAGTATTTT CASSPQWAPDTQYF
- TRBJ2-1 few TRBV7-8 TGTGCCAGCAGCTCCCCGTTCTGGACGGGAAAGGACAATGAGCAGTTCTTC CASSSPFWTGKDNEQFF
- TRBJ1-4 few TRBV20-1 TGCAGTGCTAGAGTTTATGGGGAAATAAATGAAAAACTGTTTTTT CSARVYGEINEKLFF
TRBD1 TRBJ1-1 many TRBV4-3 TGCGCCAGCAGCCAAGGGCCAGGGGGGTTCACTGAAGCTTTCTTT CASSQGPGGFTEAFF
- TRBJ2-1 many TRBV29-1 TGCAGCGTTGAGGGGCGGCCGAGCTCCTACAATGAGCAGTTCTTC CSVEGRPSSYNEQFF
- TRBJ2-1 - TRBV20-1 TGCAGTGCTAGAGATCCGACTGGTGTTGTAATCGATGAGCAGTTCTTC CSARDPTGVVIDEQFF
TRBD2 TRBJ2-2 few TRBV29-1 TGCAGCGGAACTAGCGGGAGCGACACCGGGGAGCTGTTTTTT CSGTSGSDTGELFF
- TRBJ1-3 - TRBV10-3 TGTGCCATCCTTGGGACGACGGGAAACACCATATATTTT CAILGTTGNTIYF
- TRBJ2-1 few TRBV7-2 TGTGCCAGCAGCAAAGAGATCTACAATGAGCAGTTCTTC CASSKEIYNEQFF
- TRBJ1-6 few TRBV19 TGTGCCAGTAGTATAGCTGGGGCAGAATCCTCCTATAATTCACCCCTCCACTTT CASSIAGAESSYNSPLHF
- TRBJ2-7 few TRBV28 TGTGCCAGCAGTCCCCCCCGACGCCGGGCTACCTACGAGCAGTACTTC CASSPPRRRATYEQYF
- TRBJ1-3 many TRBV10-3 TGTGCCGTCCATACAGGATCACTAGTCCCTGGAAACACCATATATTTT CAVHTGSLVPGNTIYF
TRBD2 TRBJ2-2 few TRBV29-1 TGCAGCGTGGGGGGGACGAACACCGGGGAGCTGTTTTTT CSVGGTNTGELFF
TRBD1 TRBJ2-3 few TRBV3-1 TGTGCCAGCAGCCTGCGACTGCGACAGGGGGGTACAGATACGCAGTATTTT CASSLRLRQGGTDTQYF
- TRBJ1-1 few TRBV5-6 TGTGCCAGCAGCTGGAACATAGGGGGGAGATCGAACACTGAAGCTTTCTTT CASSWNIGGRSNTEAFF
TRBD1 TRBJ2-2 - TRBV4-3 TGCGCCAGCAGTCGGCGGACAGGGGCGAACACCGGGGAGCTGTTTTTT CASSRRTGANTGELFF
- TRBJ2-3 - TRBV10-1 TGCGCCAGCAGTCTTCAGGAAGTGTATACGCAGTATTTT CASSLQEVYTQYF
TRBD2 TRBJ2-7 - TRBV12-3/TRBV12-4 TGTGCCAGCAGTTATGAGCGCGGGAGCTCCTACGAGCAGTACTTC CASSYERGSSYEQYF
TRBD1 TRBJ2-6 many TRBV7-9 TGTGCCAGCAGCCCGGACAGGGGGCTGCTGGCCGGGGCCAACGTCCTGACTTTC CASSPDRGLLAGANVLTF
TRBD1 TRBJ1-2 many TRBV11-2 TGTGCCAGCAGCTTAGACAGGGGGCCCTATGGCTACACCTTC CASSLDRGPYGYTF
TRBD1 TRBJ2-7 - TRBV3-1 TGTGCCAGCAGCCAAGCTGGGACAGGGGTGGACGAGCAGTACTTC CASSQAGTGVDEQYF
TRBD1 TRBJ2-7 - TRBV7-9 TGTGCCAGCAGCAAAGAGGGACAGGGAGTCTACGAGCAGTACTTC CASSKEGQGVYEQYF
- TRBJ2-3 - TRBV11-2 TGTGCCAGCAGCACCGGAGGTCCGACAGGCACAGATACGCAGTATTTT CASSTGGPTGTDTQYF
- TRBJ2-3 few TRBV28 TGTGCCAGCAGTTCCCACGGTTTAGCCGACACAGATACGCAGTATTTT CASSSHGLADTDTQYF
- TRBJ2-7 few TRBV28 TGTGCCAGCAAAACCCCCGGGCAGGGGAGGTACGAGCAGTACTTC CASKTPGQGRYEQYF